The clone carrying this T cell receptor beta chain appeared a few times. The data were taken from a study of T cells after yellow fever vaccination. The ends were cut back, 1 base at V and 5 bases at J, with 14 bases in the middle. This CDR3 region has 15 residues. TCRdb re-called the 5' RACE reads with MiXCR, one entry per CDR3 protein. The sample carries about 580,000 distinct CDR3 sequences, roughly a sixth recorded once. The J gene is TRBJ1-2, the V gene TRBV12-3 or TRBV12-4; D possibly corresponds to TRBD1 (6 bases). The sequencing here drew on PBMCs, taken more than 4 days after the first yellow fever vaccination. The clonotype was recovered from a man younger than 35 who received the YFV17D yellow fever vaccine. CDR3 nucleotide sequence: TGTGCCAGCAGTTTAGGCCTACAGGGCTGGTATGGCTACACCTTC. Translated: CASSLGLQGWYGYTF.